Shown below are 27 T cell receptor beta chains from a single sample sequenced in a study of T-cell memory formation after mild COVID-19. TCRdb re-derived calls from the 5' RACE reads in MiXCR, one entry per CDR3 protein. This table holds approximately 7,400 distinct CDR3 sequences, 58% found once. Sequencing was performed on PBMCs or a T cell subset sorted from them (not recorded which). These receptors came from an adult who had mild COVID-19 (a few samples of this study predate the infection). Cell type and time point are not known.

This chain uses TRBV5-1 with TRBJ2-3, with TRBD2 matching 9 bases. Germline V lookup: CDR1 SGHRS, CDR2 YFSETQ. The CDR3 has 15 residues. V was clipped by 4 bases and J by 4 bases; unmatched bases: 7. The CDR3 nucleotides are TGCGCCAGCAGCCTAGCGGGGCCGGGTGCAGATACGCAGTATTTT. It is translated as CASSLAGPGADTQYF.

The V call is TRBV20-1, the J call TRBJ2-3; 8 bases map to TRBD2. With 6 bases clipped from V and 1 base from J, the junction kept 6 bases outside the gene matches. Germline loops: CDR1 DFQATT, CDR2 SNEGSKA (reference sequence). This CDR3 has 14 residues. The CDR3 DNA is TGCAGTGCCTCGATTAGCGGGGGCACAGATACGCAGTATTTT. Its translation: CSASISGGTDTQYF.

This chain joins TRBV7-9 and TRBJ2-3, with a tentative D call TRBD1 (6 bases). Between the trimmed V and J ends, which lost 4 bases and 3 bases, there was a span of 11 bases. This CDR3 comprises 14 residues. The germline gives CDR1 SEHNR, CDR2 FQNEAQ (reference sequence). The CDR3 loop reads CASSSVTGTDTQYF. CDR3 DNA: TGTGCCAGCAGCTCCGTCACAGGGACAGATACGCAGTATTTT. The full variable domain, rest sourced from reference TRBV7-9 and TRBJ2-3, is DTGVSQNPRHKITKRGQNVTFRCDPISEHNRLYWYRQTLGQGPEFLTYFQNEAQLEKSRLLSDRFSAERPKGSFSTLEIQRTEQGDSAMYLCASSSVTGTDTQYFGPGTRLTVL.

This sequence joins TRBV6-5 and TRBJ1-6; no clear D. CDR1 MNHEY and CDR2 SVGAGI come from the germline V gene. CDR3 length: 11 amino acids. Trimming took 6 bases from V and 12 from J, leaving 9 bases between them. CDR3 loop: CASRHGGPLHF. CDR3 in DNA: TGTGCCAGCAGACATGGTGGACCCCTCCACTTT.

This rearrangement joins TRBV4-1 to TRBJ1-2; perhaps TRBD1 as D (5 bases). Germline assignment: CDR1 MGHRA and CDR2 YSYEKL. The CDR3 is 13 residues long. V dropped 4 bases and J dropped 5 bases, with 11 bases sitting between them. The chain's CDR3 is CASSRGERYGYTF. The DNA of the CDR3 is TGCGCCAGCAGCCGGGGGGAACGGTATGGCTACACCTTC.

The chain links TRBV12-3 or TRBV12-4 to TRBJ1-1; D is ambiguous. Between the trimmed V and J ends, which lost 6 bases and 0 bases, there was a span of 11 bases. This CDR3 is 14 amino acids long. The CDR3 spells CASRHRRLNTEAFF. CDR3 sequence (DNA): TGTGCCAGCAGACACCGGAGGCTGAACACTGAAGCTTTCTTT.

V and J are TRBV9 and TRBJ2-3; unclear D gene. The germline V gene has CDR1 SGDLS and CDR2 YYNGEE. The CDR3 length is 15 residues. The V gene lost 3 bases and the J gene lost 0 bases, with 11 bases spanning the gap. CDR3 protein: CASSGSVASTDTQYF. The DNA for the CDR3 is TGTGCCAGCAGCGGTTCGGTCGCTAGCACAGATACGCAGTATTTT.

CDR3 in DNA: TGCGCCAGCAGCCTTGGGACTAGCGGGGAAGAGACCCAGTACTTC. Translation gives CASSLGTSGEETQYF. The rearrangement links TRBV5-1 to TRBJ2-5; 13 bases fit TRBD2. The V segment lost 4 bases and the J segment 3 bases; nucleotides outside the gene matches: 3. CDR1 SGHRS and CDR2 YFSETQ come from the germline V gene. This CDR3 is 15 amino acids long.

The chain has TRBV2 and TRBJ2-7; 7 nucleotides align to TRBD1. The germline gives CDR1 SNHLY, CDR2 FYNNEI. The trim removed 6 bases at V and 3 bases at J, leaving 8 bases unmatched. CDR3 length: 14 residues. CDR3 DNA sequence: TGTGCCAGCAGGACGACAGGGATAGTCTACGAGCAGTACTTC. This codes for CASRTTGIVYEQYF.

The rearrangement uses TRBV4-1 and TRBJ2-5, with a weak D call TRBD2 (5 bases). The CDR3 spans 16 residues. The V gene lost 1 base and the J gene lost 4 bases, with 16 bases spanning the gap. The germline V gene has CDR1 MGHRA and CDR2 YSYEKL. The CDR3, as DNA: TGCGCCAGCAGCCAAGGCGGGCTAGCTGTGGTAGAGACCCAGTACTTC. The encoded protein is CASSQGGLAVVETQYF.

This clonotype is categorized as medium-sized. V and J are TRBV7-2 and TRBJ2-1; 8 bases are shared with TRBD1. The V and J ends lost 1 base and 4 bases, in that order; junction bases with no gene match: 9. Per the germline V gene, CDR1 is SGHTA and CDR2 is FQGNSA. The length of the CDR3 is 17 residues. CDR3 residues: CASSLEGGRGPYNEQFF. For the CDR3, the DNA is TGTGCCAGCAGCTTAGAGGGCGGCAGGGGGCCTTACAATGAGCAGTTCTTC.

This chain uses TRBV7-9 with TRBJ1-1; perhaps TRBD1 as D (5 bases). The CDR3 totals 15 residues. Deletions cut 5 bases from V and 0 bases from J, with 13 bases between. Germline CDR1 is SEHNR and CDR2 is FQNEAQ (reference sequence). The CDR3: CASSPPGRMNTEAFF. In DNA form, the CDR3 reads TGTGCCAGCAGCCCTCCGGGACGGATGAACACTGAAGCTTTCTTT.

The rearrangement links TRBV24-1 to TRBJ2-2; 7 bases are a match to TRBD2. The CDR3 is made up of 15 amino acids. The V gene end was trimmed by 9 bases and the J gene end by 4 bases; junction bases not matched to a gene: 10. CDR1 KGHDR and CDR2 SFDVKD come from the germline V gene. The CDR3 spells CATAPYGGITGELFF. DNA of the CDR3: TGTGCCACCGCGCCCTACGGGGGGATCACCGGGGAGCTGTTTTTT.

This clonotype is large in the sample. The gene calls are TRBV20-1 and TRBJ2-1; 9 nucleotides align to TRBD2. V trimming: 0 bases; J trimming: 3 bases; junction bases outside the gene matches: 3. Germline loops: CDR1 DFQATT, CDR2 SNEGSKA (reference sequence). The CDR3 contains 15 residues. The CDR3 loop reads CSARDRRGGYNEQFF. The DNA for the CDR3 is TGCAGTGCTAGAGATCGGCGGGGGGGCTACAATGAGCAGTTCTTC.

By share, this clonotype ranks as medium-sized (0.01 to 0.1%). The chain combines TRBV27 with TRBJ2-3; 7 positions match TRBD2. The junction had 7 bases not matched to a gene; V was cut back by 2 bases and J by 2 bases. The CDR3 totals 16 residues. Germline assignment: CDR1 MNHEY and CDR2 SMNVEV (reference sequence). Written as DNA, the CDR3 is TGTGCCAGCAGTTTAATGTCTAGCGGAAACACAGATACGCAGTATTTT. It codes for CASSLMSSGNTDTQYF.

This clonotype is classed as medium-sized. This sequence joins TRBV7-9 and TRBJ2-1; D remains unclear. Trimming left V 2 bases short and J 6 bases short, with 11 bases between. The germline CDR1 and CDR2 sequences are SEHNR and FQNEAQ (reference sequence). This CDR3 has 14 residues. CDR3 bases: TGTGCCAGCAGCTTAAGAGTGGCAACCAATGAGCAGTTCTTC. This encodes CASSLRVATNEQFF.

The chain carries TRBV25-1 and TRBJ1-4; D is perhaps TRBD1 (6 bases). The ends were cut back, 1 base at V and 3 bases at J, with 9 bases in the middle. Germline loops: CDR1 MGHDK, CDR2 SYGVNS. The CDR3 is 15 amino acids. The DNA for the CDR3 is TGTGCCAGCAGTGAATTGGGGGGGCCTAATGAAAAACTGTTTTTT. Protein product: CASSELGGPNEKLFF.

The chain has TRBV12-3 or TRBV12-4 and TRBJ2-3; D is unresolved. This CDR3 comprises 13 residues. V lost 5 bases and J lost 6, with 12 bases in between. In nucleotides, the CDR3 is TGTGCCAGCAGTCTCCACGGTATGGATACGCAGTATTTT. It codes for CASSLHGMDTQYF.

This CDR3 reads CSVVGTGLSGYTF. The CDR3 region has the DNA TGCAGCGTTGTGGGGACAGGGCTCTCTGGCTACACCTTC. V usage is TRBV29-1 and J usage is TRBJ1-2; TRBD1 matches at 9 bases. Germline V gene sequence: CDR1 SQVTM, CDR2 ANQGSEA. This CDR3 has 13 amino acids. The trim removed 4 bases at V and 7 bases at J, leaving 7 bases unmatched.

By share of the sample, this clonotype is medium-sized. In nucleotides, the CDR3 is TGTGCCAGCAGCTTCAGCTCTGGAAACACCATATATTTT. Encoded protein: CASSFSSGNTIYF. This chain connects TRBV5-4 to TRBJ1-3; D uncertain. CDR1 is SGHNT, CDR2 YYREEE, per germline (reference sequence). Trimming stripped 2 bases from V and 0 bases from J, with 3 bases between. The CDR3 totals 13 residues.

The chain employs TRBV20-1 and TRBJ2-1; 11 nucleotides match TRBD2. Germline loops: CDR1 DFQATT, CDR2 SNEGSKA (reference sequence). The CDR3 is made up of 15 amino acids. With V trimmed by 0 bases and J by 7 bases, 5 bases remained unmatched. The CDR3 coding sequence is TGCAGTGCTAGAGACCAGACTAGCGGGATAAATGAGCAGTTCTTC. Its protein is CSARDQTSGINEQFF.

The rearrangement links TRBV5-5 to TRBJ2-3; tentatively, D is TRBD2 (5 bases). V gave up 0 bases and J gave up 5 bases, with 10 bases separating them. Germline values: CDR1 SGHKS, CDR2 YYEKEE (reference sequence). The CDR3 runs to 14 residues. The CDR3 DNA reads TGTGCCAGCAGCTTGGCCCAGAGCGGAGATACGCAGTATTTT. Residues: CASSLAQSGDTQYF.

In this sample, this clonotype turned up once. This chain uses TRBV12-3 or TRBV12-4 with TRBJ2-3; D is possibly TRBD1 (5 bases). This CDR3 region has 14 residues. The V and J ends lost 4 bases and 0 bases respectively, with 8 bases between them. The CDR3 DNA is TGTGCCAGCAGTTCAGGGTTTAGCACAGATACGCAGTATTTT. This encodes CASSSGFSTDTQYF.

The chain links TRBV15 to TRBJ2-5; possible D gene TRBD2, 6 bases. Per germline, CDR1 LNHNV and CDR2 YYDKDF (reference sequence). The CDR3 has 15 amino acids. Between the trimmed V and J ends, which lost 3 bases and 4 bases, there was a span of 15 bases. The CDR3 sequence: CATSSGFGTGETQYF. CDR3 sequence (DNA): TGTGCCACCAGCAGCGGCTTCGGGACTGGAGAGACCCAGTACTTC.

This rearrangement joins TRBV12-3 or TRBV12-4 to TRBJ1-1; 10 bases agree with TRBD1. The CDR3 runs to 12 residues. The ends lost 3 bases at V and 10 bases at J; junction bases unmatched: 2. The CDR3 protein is CASSLTGGGAFF. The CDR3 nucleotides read TGTGCCAGCAGTTTGACAGGGGGCGGAGCTTTCTTT.

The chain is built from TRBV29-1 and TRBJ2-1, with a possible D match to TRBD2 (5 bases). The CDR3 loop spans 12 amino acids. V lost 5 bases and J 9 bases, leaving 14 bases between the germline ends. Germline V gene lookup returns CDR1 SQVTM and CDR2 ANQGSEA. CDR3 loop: CSVTLVIGEQFF. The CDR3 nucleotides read TGCAGCGTTACACTAGTTATCGGTGAGCAGTTCTTC.

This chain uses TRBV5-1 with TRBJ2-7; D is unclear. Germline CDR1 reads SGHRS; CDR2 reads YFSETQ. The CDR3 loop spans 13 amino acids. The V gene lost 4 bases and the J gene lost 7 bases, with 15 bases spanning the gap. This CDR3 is CASSLDPLGEQYF. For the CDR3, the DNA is TGCGCCAGCAGCCTGGACCCACTGGGGGAGCAGTACTTC.